Listed here is a single T cell receptor beta chain. The antigen remains unidentified. Use of 60 Vbeta and 13 Jbeta primers characterized the PCR. Libraries were prepared by immunoSEQ multiplex PCR; TCRdb keeps only in-frame clonotypes and omits some of them. In the table there are 100,000 to 150,000 clones, 15% to 20% of which are singletons. The donors were healthy bone marrow donors. These data come from a study of cytomegalovirus exposure and HLA in healthy donors. Study conclusions and caveats: The availability of immune exposure information extended only to CMV serostatus. Owing to their indistinguishability, certain V segments, notably TRBV6-2 and TRBV6-3, were excluded.

Losses at the gene ends were 6 bases for V and 5 bases for J; bases not matched to a gene: 10. Germline lookup yields CDR1 SQVTM and CDR2 ANQGSEA. This CDR3 has 15 amino acids. Input material: PBMCs. The sequence was collected from a female donor in good health and CMV-seropositive. V gene TRBV29-1 combines with J gene TRBJ2-5; 12 bases are a match to TRBD1. This CDR3 reads CSVTPGTGGLETQYF. Written as DNA, the CDR3 is TGCAGCGTGACTCCCGGGACAGGGGGCTTGGAGACCCAGTACTTC.